Included here is one TCR beta chain sequence, with context. The target antigen is unknown. This entry comes from a study of cytomegalovirus exposure and HLA in healthy donors. Points from the study as a whole: Common viral pathogens (according to a later analysis) appeared linked to several of the most significant clusters. While the bulk of TCR sequences proved rare, some public TCRs turned up in many donors. Among the CMV-associated chains, a few were confirmed in vitro as specific for CMV antigens.

Both 60 Vbeta primers and 13 Jbeta primers went into the PCR. Assay used: immunoSEQ multiplex PCR; TCRdb lists only in-frame clones, some missing. In the table there are 130,000 to 150,000 clones, 80% to 85% of which are singletons. Germline CDR1 is SGHRS and CDR2 is YFSETQ. With V trimmed by 4 bases and J by 5 bases, 23 bases remained unmatched. The CDR3 consists of 20 residues. This sequence originates from a woman aged 25-40 years in good health and CMV-seronegative. This chain links TRBV5-1 with TRBJ2-5, with 10 bases fitting TRBD2. The specimen was PBMCs. CDR3 sequence: CASSREEAGGPSHFLETQYF. The CDR3 nucleotides are TGCGCCAGCAGCCGAGAGGAAGCGGGAGGGCCCTCTCATTTTTTGGAGACCCAGTACTTC.